A single sample is the source of the 10 T cell receptor beta chains below, sequenced in a study of T-cell reconstitution after alpha-beta-depleted transplantation in children. As it was prepared, the TCRbeta library received unique molecular identifiers. TCRdb passed the PCR reads through MiXCR, listing each CDR3 protein once. In the table there are some 350,000 distinct CDR3 sequences, around 15% of which are singletons. Sequences were derived from PBMCs, mostly from graft donor cells, sampled 360 days after TCRalphabeta/CD19-depleted stem cell transplant. All receptors derive from a male patient aged 2 to 10 who had a stem cell transplant for acute lymphoblastic leukemia, so the T cells may come from the graft donor.

The table lists this clonotype with a few counts. This chain links TRBV20-1 with TRBJ2-1; 13 positions match TRBD2. The junction had 11 bases not matched to a gene; V was cut back by 3 bases and J by 0 bases. This CDR3 contains 19 residues. Germline lookup yields CDR1 DFQATT and CDR2 SNEGSKA (reference sequence). This chain's CDR3 is CSASRKGLAGKSSYNEQFF. The CDR3 bases are TGCAGTGCTAGCAGAAAGGGACTAGCGGGAAAAAGCTCCTACAATGAGCAGTTCTTC.

This clonotype was counted a few times. This chain links TRBV2 with TRBJ2-1, with TRBD2 identical over 11 bases. This CDR3 is 18 amino acids long. Germline V gene data show CDR1 as SNHLY and CDR2 as FYNNEI. The V and J ends lost 4 bases and 0 bases, in that order; junction bases with no gene match: 8. CDR3: CASSGSLAGESSYNEQFF. Here the CDR3 DNA reads TGTGCCAGCAGTGGTTCACTAGCGGGAGAGAGCTCCTACAATGAGCAGTTCTTC.

The chain is built from TRBV12-3 or TRBV12-4 and TRBJ2-5, with 11 bases matching TRBD2. J lost 4 bases, V lost 7 bases, and 23 bases had no gene match. This CDR3 is 20 amino acids long. The CDR3 loop reads CASTHSGRANTGRRRETQYF. In nucleotides, the CDR3 is TGTGCCAGCACCCATAGCGGGAGGGCCAACACTGGACGCCGCCGAGAGACCCAGTACTTC.

The chain carries TRBV4-2 and TRBJ2-1; unclear D gene. The CDR3 extends over 14 amino acids. The V gene lost 0 bases and the J gene lost 0 bases, with 3 bases spanning the gap. Germline values: CDR1 LGHNA, CDR2 YNFKEQ. The CDR3, as DNA: TGTGCCAGCAGCCAAGAGGACTCCTACAATGAGCAGTTCTTC. Amino acid sequence: CASSQEDSYNEQFF.

This chain links TRBV27 with TRBJ2-3; D gene uncertain. V lost 3 bases and J 0 bases, leaving 10 bases between the germline ends. From germline, CDR1 is MNHEY and CDR2 SMNVEV (reference sequence). The CDR3 extends over 15 amino acids. The CDR3 here is CASSFYETSTDTQYF. DNA of the CDR3: TGTGCCAGCAGTTTCTACGAGACTAGCACAGATACGCAGTATTTT.

The chain uses TRBV10-3 and TRBJ2-1, with D tentatively TRBD2 (5 bases). The V gene's germline CDR1 is ENHRY and CDR2 SYGVKD. This CDR3 is 15 amino acids long. Trimming stripped 5 bases from V and 4 bases from J, with 15 bases between. CDR3: CAISPGLPAYNEQFF. The DNA for the CDR3 is TGTGCCATCAGTCCCGGACTCCCCGCATACAATGAGCAGTTCTTC.

This clonotype occurred many times. The V and J genes are TRBV7-8 and TRBJ1-1; 7 bases are a match to TRBD1. The V gene end was trimmed by 3 bases and the J gene end by 6 bases; junction bases not matched to a gene: 13. The CDR3 covers 16 residues. The V gene's germline CDR1 is SGHVS and CDR2 FQNEAQ. CDR3 loop: CASSLRQGPLRAEAFF. The CDR3 DNA follows: TGTGCCAGCAGCTTGAGACAGGGTCCTTTACGGGCTGAAGCTTTCTTT.

This rearrangement joins TRBV6-5 to TRBJ1-1; no firm D call. Germline CDR1 and CDR2: MNHEY and SVGAGI. V lost 2 bases to trimming and J lost 5 bases, with 12 bases between them. This CDR3 comprises 14 residues. CDR3 DNA: TGTGCCAGCAGTTACGGGTCACTGGGGACTGAAGCTTTCTTT. It is translated as CASSYGSLGTEAFF.

The chain carries TRBV4-3 and TRBJ2-7, with TRBD1 matching 7 bases. V lost 4 bases to trimming and J lost 0 bases; unmatched junction nucleotides: 6. This CDR3 is 15 amino acids long. Germline V gene sequence: CDR1 LGHNA, CDR2 YSLEER. The CDR3 is CASSLSRDSSYEQYF. CDR3 DNA sequence: TGCGCCAGCAGCCTTAGCCGGGACAGCTCCTACGAGCAGTACTTC.

V is TRBV29-1 and J is TRBJ2-4, with no clear D. The germline V and J ends were trimmed by 4 bases and 0 bases, with 10 bases remaining between them. CDR1 SQVTM and CDR2 ANQGSEA come from the germline V gene. This CDR3 region has 14 residues. DNA of the CDR3: TGCAGCGTTGCTCCCACCATAGCCAAAAACATTCAGTACTTC. This codes for CSVAPTIAKNIQYF.